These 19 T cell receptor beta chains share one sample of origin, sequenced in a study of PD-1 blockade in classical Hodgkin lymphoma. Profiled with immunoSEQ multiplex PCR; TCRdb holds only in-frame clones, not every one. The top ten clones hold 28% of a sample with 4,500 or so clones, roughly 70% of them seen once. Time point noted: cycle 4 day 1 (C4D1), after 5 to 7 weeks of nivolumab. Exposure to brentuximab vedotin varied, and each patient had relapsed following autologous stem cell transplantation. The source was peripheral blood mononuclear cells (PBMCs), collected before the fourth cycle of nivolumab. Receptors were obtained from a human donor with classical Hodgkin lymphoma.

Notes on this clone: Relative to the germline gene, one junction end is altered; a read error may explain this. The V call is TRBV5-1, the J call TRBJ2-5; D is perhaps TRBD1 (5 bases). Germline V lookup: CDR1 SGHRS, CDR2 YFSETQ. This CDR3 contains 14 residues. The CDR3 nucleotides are TGCGCCAGCAGCTTGGTGGCAGGGCAAGCGACCCAGTACTTC. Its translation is CASSLVAGQATQYF. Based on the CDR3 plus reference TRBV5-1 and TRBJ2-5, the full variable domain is KAGVTQTPRYLIKTRGQQVTLSCSPISGHRSVSWYQQTPGQGLQFLFEYFSETQRNKGNFPGRFSGRQFSNSRSEMNVSTLELGDSALYLCASSLVAGQATQYFGPGTRLLVL.

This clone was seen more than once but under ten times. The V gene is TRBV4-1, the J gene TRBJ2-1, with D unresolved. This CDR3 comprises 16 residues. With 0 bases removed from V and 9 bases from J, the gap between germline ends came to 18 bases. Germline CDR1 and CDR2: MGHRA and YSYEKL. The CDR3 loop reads CASSQDLDARRVEQFF. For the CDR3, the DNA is TGCGCCAGCAGCCAAGATTTAGATGCCCGACGCGTTGAGCAGTTCTTC.

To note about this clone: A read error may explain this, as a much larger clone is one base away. As DNA, the CDR3 is TGCGCCAGCAACCAAAATCAGGGGGCAGGTGAAAAACTGTTTTTT. It translates to CASNQNQGAGEKLFF. The chain employs TRBV4-1 and TRBJ1-4; TRBD1 agrees at 8 bases. The CDR3 length is 15 residues. From germline, CDR1 is MGHRA and CDR2 YSYEKL.

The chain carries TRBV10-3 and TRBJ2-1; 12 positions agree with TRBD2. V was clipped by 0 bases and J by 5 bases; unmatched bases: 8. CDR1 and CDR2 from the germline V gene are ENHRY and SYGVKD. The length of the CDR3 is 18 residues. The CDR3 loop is CAISESDPSGRGNNEQFF. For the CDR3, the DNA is TGTGCCATCAGTGAGTCGGATCCTAGCGGGAGGGGGAACAATGAGCAGTTCTTC.

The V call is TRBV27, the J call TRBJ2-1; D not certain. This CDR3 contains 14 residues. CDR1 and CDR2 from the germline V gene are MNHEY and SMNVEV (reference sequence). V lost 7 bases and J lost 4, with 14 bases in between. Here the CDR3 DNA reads TGTGCCAGCAACCGTGAGGCAGGTTACAATGAGCAGTTCTTC. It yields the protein CASNREAGYNEQFF.

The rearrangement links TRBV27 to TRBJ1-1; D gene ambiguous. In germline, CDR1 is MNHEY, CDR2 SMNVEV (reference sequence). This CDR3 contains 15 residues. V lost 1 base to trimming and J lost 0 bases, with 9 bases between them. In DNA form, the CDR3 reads TGTGCCAGCAGTTTATATGGTTCCCTGAACACTGAAGCTTTCTTT. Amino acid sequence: CASSLYGSLNTEAFF.

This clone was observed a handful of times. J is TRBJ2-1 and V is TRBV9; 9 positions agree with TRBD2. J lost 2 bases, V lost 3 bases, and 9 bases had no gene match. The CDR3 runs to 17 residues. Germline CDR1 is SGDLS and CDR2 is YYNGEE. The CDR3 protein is CASSALGLANPYNEQFF. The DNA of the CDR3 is TGTGCCAGCAGCGCCTTGGGACTAGCCAACCCCTACAATGAGCAGTTCTTC.

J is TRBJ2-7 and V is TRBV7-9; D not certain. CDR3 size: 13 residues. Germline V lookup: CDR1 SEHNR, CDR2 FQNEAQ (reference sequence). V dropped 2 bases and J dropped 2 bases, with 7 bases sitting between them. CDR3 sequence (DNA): TGTGCCAGCAGCTTATTAGGCCCCTACGAGCAGTACTTC. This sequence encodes CASSLLGPYEQYF.

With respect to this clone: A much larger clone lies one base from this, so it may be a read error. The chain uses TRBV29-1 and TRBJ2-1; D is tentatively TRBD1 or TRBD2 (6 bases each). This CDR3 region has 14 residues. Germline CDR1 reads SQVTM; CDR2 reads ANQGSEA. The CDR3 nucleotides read TGCAGCGTTGCATTGGGGGGCTCCTACAATGAGCAGCTCTTC. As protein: CSVALGGSYNEQLF.

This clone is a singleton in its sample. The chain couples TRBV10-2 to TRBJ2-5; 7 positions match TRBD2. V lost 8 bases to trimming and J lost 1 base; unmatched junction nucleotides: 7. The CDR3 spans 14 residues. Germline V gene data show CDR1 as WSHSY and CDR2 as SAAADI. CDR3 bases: TGCGCCAGCTCCTTCACTAGCGTCCAAGAGACCCAGTACTTC. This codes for CASSFTSVQETQYF.

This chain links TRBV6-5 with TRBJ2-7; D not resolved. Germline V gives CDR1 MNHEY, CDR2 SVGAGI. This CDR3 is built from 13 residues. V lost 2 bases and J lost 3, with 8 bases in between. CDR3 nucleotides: TGTGCCAGCAGTTACGTCACCGGCTACGAGCAGTACTTC. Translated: CASSYVTGYEQYF.

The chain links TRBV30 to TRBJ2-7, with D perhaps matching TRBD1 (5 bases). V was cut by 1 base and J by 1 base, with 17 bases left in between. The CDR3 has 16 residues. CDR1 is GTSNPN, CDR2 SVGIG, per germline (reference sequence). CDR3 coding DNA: TGTGCCTGGAGTGGACTTGGGGCAGGGTGGTCCTACGAGCAGTACTTC. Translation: CAWSGLGAGWSYEQYF.

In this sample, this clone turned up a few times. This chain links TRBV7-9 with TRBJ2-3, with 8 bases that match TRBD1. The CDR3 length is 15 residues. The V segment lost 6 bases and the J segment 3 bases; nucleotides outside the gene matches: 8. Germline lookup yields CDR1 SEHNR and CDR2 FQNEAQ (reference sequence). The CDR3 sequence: CASRKRDRLTDTQYF. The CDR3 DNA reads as TGTGCCAGCAGGAAAAGGGACAGGTTAACAGATACGCAGTATTTT.

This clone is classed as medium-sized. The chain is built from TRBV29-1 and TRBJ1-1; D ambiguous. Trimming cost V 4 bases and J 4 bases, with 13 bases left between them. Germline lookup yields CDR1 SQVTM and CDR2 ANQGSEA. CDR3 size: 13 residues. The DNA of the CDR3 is TGCAGCGTTGCAATTCGGGAGGTCACTGAAGCTTTCTTT. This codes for CSVAIREVTEAFF.

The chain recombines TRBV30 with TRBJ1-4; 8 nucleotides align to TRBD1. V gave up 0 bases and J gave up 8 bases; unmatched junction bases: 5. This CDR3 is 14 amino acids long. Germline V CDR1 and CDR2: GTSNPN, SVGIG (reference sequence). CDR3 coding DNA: TGTGCCTGGAGTGTACCCAGGGGGCAAGAAAAACTGTTTTTT. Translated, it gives CAWSVPRGQEKLFF. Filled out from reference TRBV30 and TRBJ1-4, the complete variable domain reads SQTIHQWPATLVQPVGSPLSLECTVEGTSNPNLYWYRQAAGRGLQLLFYSVGIGQISSEVPQNLSASRPQDRQFILSSKKLLLSDSGFYLCAWSVPRGQEKLFFGSGTQLSVL.

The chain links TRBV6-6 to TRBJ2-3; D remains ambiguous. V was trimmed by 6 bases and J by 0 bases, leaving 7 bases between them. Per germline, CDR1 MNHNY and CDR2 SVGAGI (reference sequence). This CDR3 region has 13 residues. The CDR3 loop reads CASSLQSTDTQYF. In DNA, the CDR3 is TGTGCCAGCAGCCTACAGAGCACAGATACGCAGTATTTT.

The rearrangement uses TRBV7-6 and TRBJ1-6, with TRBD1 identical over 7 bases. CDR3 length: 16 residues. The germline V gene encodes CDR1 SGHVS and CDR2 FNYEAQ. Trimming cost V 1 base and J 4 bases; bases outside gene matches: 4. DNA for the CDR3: TGTGCCAGCAGCTTAGGAGACAGGGAGTATAATTCACCCCTCCACTTT. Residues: CASSLGDREYNSPLHF.

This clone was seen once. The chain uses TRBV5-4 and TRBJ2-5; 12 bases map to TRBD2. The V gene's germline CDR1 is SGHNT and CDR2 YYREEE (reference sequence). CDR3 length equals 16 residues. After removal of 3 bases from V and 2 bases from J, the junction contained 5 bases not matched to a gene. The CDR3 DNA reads TGTGCCAGCAGCTCCGGACTAGCGGGACTACAAGAGACCCAGTACTTC. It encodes CASSSGLAGLQETQYF.

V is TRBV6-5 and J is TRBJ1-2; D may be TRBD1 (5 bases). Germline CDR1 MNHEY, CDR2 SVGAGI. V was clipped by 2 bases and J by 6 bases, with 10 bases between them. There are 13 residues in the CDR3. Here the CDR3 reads CASSYKGANGYTF. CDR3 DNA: TGTGCCAGCAGTTACAAAGGGGCGAATGGCTACACCTTC.